This entry features one T cell receptor (beta chain) sequence. Original analysis: Nucleated cell number was recorded as an estimate derived from reference gene primer amplification. The protocol was immunoSEQ multiplex PCR, while the TCRdb copy is restricted to in-frame clones and leaves out a portion. The V and J calls and clone size come from that table; D and trimming were worked out from the DNA. Here the sample spans 100,000 to 150,000 clones, about 82% being singletons. This specimen comes from a study of blood T cell repertoires in COVID-19. Study details: Samples of COVID-19 (acute and convalescent) were obtained from the United States, Italy and Spain.

With V trimmed by 6 bases and J by 5 bases, 3 bases remained unmatched. Germline V gene lookup returns CDR1 SGHVS and CDR2 FQNEAQ. This CDR3 is 13 amino acids long. Sequenced: peripheral blood. V gene TRBV7-8 combines with J gene TRBJ1-1; 10 bases match TRBD1. The TCR was taken from a human donor in a cohort sampled during active COVID-19. The CDR3 region has the DNA TGTGCCAGCAGGGGACAGGGGCAAACTGAAGCTTTCTTT. It encodes CASRGQGQTEAFF.